This T cell receptor (beta chain) was profiled in a study of identical twins. With no exceptions, donors were healthy Caucasians. Through template switching, a universal primer site was introduced, and the cDNA contained unique molecular identifiers. A single record per CDR3 protein comes from TCRdb applying MiXCR to the 5' RACE reads. The sample gives more than 650,000 distinct CDR3 sequences, 6.1% of which show up once; under 2% is in the top ten. Ten or more counts support this clonotype. Its antigen is unknown. Study-level points and caveats: In cord blood, abundant beta clonotypes had fewer insertions; memory showed no trend. Twins shared beta out-of-frame sequences in excess, but this excess was weaker.

The CDR3 has 18 amino acids. Trimming removed 6 bases from V and 8 bases from J; junction bases left unmatched: 19. This receptor was obtained from a man between 18 and 35 years old in good health. V and J are TRBV12-3 or TRBV12-4 and TRBJ2-1; 10 positions match TRBD2. The sequencing input was naive T cells sorted from blood. CDR3 region: CASRPLRVLAGVQDEQFF. CDR3 DNA sequence: TGTGCCAGCAGGCCCTTGAGGGTTCTAGCGGGAGTTCAAGATGAGCAGTTCTTC.